This T cell receptor (beta chain) was identified in a study of T cells in Graves' hyperthyroidism and ophthalmopathy. Study information: Prior to any treatment, at the point of initial diagnosis, peripheral blood was collected. General study points: Most expanded thyroid clonotypes above 0.001 recurred in blood.

This clonotype came up many times. Its antigen is undetermined. Amplification yielded TCR beta CDR3 regions, with RNA transcripts as the source. HTBI primers were employed in a first-round RT-PCR of the TCR CDR3. TCRdb fed the multiplex PCR reads into MiXCR, producing one record per CDR3 protein. Seen here are more than 300,000 distinct CDR3 sequences, about 15% observed once, and the top ten hold roughly a fifth. CDR3 length equals 17 residues. With 3 bases clipped from V and 0 bases from J, the junction kept 10 bases outside the gene matches. Germline V lookup: CDR1 MDHEN, CDR2 SYDVKM. The receptor was isolated from a woman aged 30 to 39 with Graves' ophthalmopathy. Specimen: blood. The chain is built from TRBV28 and TRBJ1-1; 7 bases are shared with TRBD1. The CDR3 DNA reads TGTGCCAGCAGTTTTAGGTTGGCAGGGGGGGTGAACACTGAAGCTTTCTTT. This sequence encodes CASSFRLAGGVNTEAFF.